This T cell receptor beta chain is from a study of blood T cell repertoires in COVID-19. As for this clone: The same CDR3 arises from other DNA sequences in this sample as well.

The Seattle patients, enrolled during active infection, were followed longitudinally. This CDR3 has 15 residues. Germline values: CDR1 SGHNT, CDR2 YENEEA. The V and J ends lost 1 base and 1 base, in that order; junction bases with no gene match: 2. Under the authors' procedure: Amplifying reference gene primers gave estimates of nucleated cell counts. Here immunoSEQ multiplex PCR was the method, and the copy in TCRdb shows in-frame clones only, minus some. The V and J calls and clone size are taken from that table; D and trimming were inferred from the DNA. Here the sample spans around 340,000 clones, 65% to 90% being singletons.

The specimen sequenced was peripheral blood. The clonotype originates from a woman aged 55-69 years with COVID-19, enrolled during active disease. The V and J genes are TRBV11-3 and TRBJ2-3; 7 bases map to TRBD2. The CDR3 protein is CASSLVGGGTDTQYF. The CDR3 nucleotides read TGTGCCAGCAGCTTAGTGGGGGGGGGCACAGATACGCAGTATTTT. The entire variable domain, with the rest obtained from reference TRBV11-3 and TRBJ2-3, is as follows: EAGVVQSPRYKIIEKKQPVAFWCNPISGHNTLYWYLQNLGQGPELLIRYENEEAVDDSQLPKDRFSAERLKGVDSTLKIQPAELGDSAVYLCASSLVGGGTDTQYFGPGTRLTVL.